The 18 T cell receptor beta chains reported below all come from one sample, sequenced in a study of beta chain features in type 1 diabetes. Since all of the isolated RNA was reverse transcribed, expressed TCRB transcripts were what got sequenced. Some clones are missing from TCRdb's copy, which holds only in-frame ones; the method was immunoSEQ multiplex PCR. The sample lists hundreds of thousands of clones, 10% to 15% occurring once. The material sequenced was naive CD4+ T cells from blood. The receptors come from a man in his late teens or twenties in good health.

J is TRBJ1-1 and V is TRBV18; no clear D. The CDR3 is 15 residues long. V lost 6 bases to trimming and J lost 2 bases, with 16 bases between them. Germline V gene data show CDR1 as KGHSH and CDR2 as LQKENI. CDR3 residues: CASSLREPVNTEAFF. CDR3 bases: TGTGCCAGCTCCCTCCGAGAGCCGGTTAACACTGAAGCTTTCTTT.

This clone has more than one count but fewer than ten. This chain joins TRBV5-4 and TRBJ2-7; 7 nucleotides line up with TRBD2. J gave up 0 bases and V 7 bases, and 13 bases lay outside the gene matches. This CDR3 comprises 16 residues. CDR1 and CDR2 (germline): SGHNT, YYREEE (reference sequence). CDR3: CASEVDRAGSSYEQYF. The DNA of the CDR3 is TGTGCCAGCGAGGTTGATAGAGCGGGAAGCTCCTACGAGCAGTACTTC.

The V gene is TRBV4-3, the J gene TRBJ1-1; 12 nucleotides match TRBD1. Germline V gene data show CDR1 as LGHNA and CDR2 as YSLEER. The CDR3 is 15 residues long. V shed 4 bases and J 11 bases; nucleotides not matched to a gene: 11. CDR3 protein: CASSRGDGTGGRAFF. The CDR3 coding sequence is TGCGCCAGCAGCCGTGGAGACGGGACAGGGGGCCGCGCTTTCTTT.

This clone was seen a handful of times. J is TRBJ1-2 and V is TRBV30; D uncertain. CDR1 GTSNPN and CDR2 SVGIG come from the germline V gene (reference sequence). The CDR3 has 13 amino acids. V lost 4 bases and J lost 1, with 10 bases in between. The CDR3 reads CAWTGTGNYGYTF. The CDR3 nucleotides read TGTGCCTGGACTGGAACGGGTAACTATGGCTACACCTTC.

This clone turned up a few times. The chain couples TRBV4-3 to TRBJ2-5, with D possibly TRBD2 on 5 matching bases. There are 15 residues in the CDR3. The germline CDR1 and CDR2 sequences are LGHNA and YSLEER. V shed 4 bases and J shed 1 base, with 13 bases lying between them. CDR3 loop: CASSRERSFQETQYF. In nucleotides, the CDR3 is TGCGCCAGCAGCCGGGAGAGATCCTTCCAAGAGACCCAGTACTTC.

The V and J genes are TRBV7-9 and TRBJ2-3; D gene unclear. Deletions cut 5 bases from V and 4 bases from J, with 10 bases between. Per the germline V gene, CDR1 is SEHNR and CDR2 is FQNEAQ (reference sequence). The CDR3 runs 13 residues. The CDR3 bases are TGTGCCAGCAGCCTTACCCGGGCAGATACGCAGTATTTT. Amino acids: CASSLTRADTQYF.

The rearrangement links TRBV7-2 to TRBJ2-7; 7 bases align to TRBD1. The ends lost 4 bases at V and 2 bases at J; junction bases unmatched: 11. The germline V gene has CDR1 SGHTA and CDR2 FQGNSA. CDR3 size: 16 residues. As DNA, the CDR3 is TGTGCCAGCAGCTCAAGACCGGGACAGAGTACCTACGAGCAGTACTTC. Translating it yields CASSSRPGQSTYEQYF.

This clone occurred a few times. The J gene is TRBJ2-3, the V gene TRBV15; D is unclear. Germline CDR1 is LNHNV and CDR2 is YYDKDF (reference sequence). CDR3 size: 15 residues. Deletions cut 2 bases from V and 2 bases from J, with 11 bases between. CDR3: CATSRLAQYTDTQYF. The DNA for the CDR3 is TGTGCCACCAGCAGATTGGCCCAATACACAGATACGCAGTATTTT. Drawing the rest from reference TRBV15 and TRBJ2-3, the complete variable domain is DAMVIQNPRYQVTQFGKPVTLSCSQTLNHNVMYWYQQKSSQAPKLLFHYYDKDFNNEADTPDNFQSRRPNTSFCFLDIRSPGLGDTAMYLCATSRLAQYTDTQYFGPGTRLTVL.

This clone has just a few counts. The chain recombines TRBV18 with TRBJ1-1; D perhaps matches TRBD1 (6 bases). CDR1 and CDR2 from the germline V gene are KGHSH and LQKENI. The CDR3 is 17 amino acids. Trimming shortened V by 0 bases and J by 6 bases, and 20 bases separated the two germline ends. Here the CDR3 DNA reads TGTGCCAGCTCACCACCGTACGCAGGCAGGGGTGGGCCTGAAGCTTTCTTT. Its protein product is CASSPPYAGRGGPEAFF.

V usage is TRBV28 and J usage is TRBJ1-1; D is unclear. This CDR3 has 14 amino acids. Trimming took 3 bases from V and 4 from J, leaving 12 bases between them. Germline CDR1 and CDR2: MDHEN and SYDVKM. CDR3 bases: TGTGCCAGCAGTTTCTATATTGCGGGCACTGAAGCTTTCTTT. It translates to CASSFYIAGTEAFF. The full variable domain, in which reference TRBV28 and TRBJ1-1 provide the parts outside the CDR3, is DVKVTQSSRYLVKRTGEKVFLECVQDMDHENMFWYRQDPGLGLRLIYFSYDVKMKEKGDIPEGYSVSREKKERFSLILESASTNQTSMYLCASSFYIAGTEAFFGQGTRLTVV.

This clone was recorded a few times. The gene calls are TRBV25-1 and TRBJ2-1; 11 nucleotides line up with TRBD1. Unmatched junction bases numbered 8, after V lost 3 bases and J lost 7 bases. This CDR3 spans 16 amino acids. Germline V gene lookup returns CDR1 MGHDK and CDR2 SYGVNS. DNA of the CDR3: TGTGCCAGCAGTGACTTCGGACAGGGGGCAGAAAATGAGCAGTTCTTC. Protein sequence: CASSDFGQGAENEQFF.

Only a few counts were recorded for this clone. This chain connects TRBV4-1 to TRBJ2-1; D unresolved. Germline V gene lookup returns CDR1 MGHRA and CDR2 YSYEKL. CDR3 length equals 14 residues. The V gene lost 1 base and the J gene lost 5 bases, with 9 bases spanning the gap. The CDR3 reads CASSQVVPDNEQFF. DNA for the CDR3: TGCGCCAGCAGCCAAGTGGTACCGGACAATGAGCAGTTCTTC.

This chain uses TRBV28 with TRBJ1-1, with TRBD1 as a possible D gene (5 bases). Trimming pared 0 bases from V and 1 base from J, leaving 6 bases between. Germline V gene lookup returns CDR1 MDHEN and CDR2 SYDVKM. The CDR3 contains 14 residues. CDR3: CASSLWGGNTEAFF. DNA of the CDR3: TGTGCCAGCAGTTTATGGGGGGGGAACACTGAAGCTTTCTTT.

A remark on this clone: Other DNA sequences of this sample code for an identical CDR3. The V call is TRBV4-3, the J call TRBJ2-7; 12 positions agree with TRBD1. Per germline, CDR1 LGHNA and CDR2 YSLEER. This CDR3 spans 15 amino acids. The V segment lost 3 bases and the J segment 4 bases; nucleotides outside the gene matches: 4. The CDR3 reads CASSQQGQGAYEQYF. Written as DNA, the CDR3 is TGCGCCAGCAGCCAGCAGGGACAGGGGGCTTACGAGCAGTACTTC.

J is TRBJ2-3 and V is TRBV5-1; the match to TRBD2 covers 9 bases. V trimming: 3 bases; J trimming: 2 bases; junction bases outside the gene matches: 10. Germline V CDR1 and CDR2: SGHRS, YFSETQ. This CDR3 region has 17 residues. This CDR3 is CASSYTTSGFNTDTQYF. Written as DNA, the CDR3 is TGCGCCAGCAGCTACACGACTAGCGGATTTAACACAGATACGCAGTATTTT. Together with reference TRBV5-1 and TRBJ2-3, the CDR3 gives the full variable domain: KAGVTQTPRYLIKTRGQQVTLSCSPISGHRSVSWYQQTPGQGLQFLFEYFSETQRNKGNFPGRFSGRQFSNSRSEMNVSTLELGDSALYLCASSYTTSGFNTDTQYFGPGTRLTVL.

This clone was seen only a few times. This chain uses TRBV28 with TRBJ2-1, with TRBD1 matching 11 bases. CDR1 and CDR2 from the germline V gene are MDHEN and SYDVKM. The CDR3 has 15 residues. Trimming took 6 bases from V and 7 from J; bases not matched to a gene: 8. The CDR3 loop reads CASSHPGTGGNEQFF. The CDR3 DNA is TGTGCCAGCAGCCACCCCGGGACAGGGGGAAATGAGCAGTTCTTC.

This chain joins TRBV29-1 and TRBJ1-2; 8 bases are shared with TRBD1. Germline V gene data show CDR1 as SQVTM and CDR2 as ANQGSEA. J gave up 7 bases and V 0 bases, and 4 bases lay outside the gene matches. The CDR3 length is 13 residues. This CDR3 reads CSVEEDRVAGYTF. CDR3 sequence (DNA): TGCAGCGTTGAAGAGGACAGGGTCGCTGGCTACACCTTC.

This clone has more than one count but fewer than ten. V is TRBV19 and J is TRBJ2-7; weak D call: TRBD2 (6 bases). Trimming removed 7 bases at V and 3 bases at J, with 16 bases between. The CDR3 is made up of 14 amino acids. CDR1 and CDR2 from the germline V gene are LNHDA and SQIVND (reference sequence). For the CDR3, the DNA is TGTGCCAGTACCCCCGGGAGACAGAGCTACGAGCAGTACTTC. It is translated as CASTPGRQSYEQYF. The whole variable domain, remainder taken from reference TRBV19 and TRBJ2-7, is DGGITQSPKYLFRKEGQNVTLSCEQNLNHDAMYWYRQDPGQGLRLIYYSQIVNDFQKGDIAEGYSVSREKKESFPLTVTSAQKNPTAFYLCASTPGRQSYEQYFGPGTRLTVT.